Following are 20 T cell receptor beta chains from one sample sequenced in a study of blood T cell repertoires in COVID-19. Profiling relied on immunoSEQ multiplex PCR, and the TCRdb table lists in-frame clones only, not all of them. The table includes under 500,000 clones, about 85% detected once. Material for sequencing was PBMCs or T cells enriched from blood (not recorded which). These receptors were taken from a woman between 18 and 30 years old with acute COVID-19.

The chain's CDR3 is CASSLGVTVKNIQYF. CDR3 bases: TGTGCCAGCAGCTTAGGTGTAACAGTCAAAAACATTCAGTACTTC. The V call is TRBV11-2, the J call TRBJ2-4, with unresolved D. Per germline, CDR1 SGHAT and CDR2 FQNNGV. The CDR3 consists of 15 residues. With 1 base removed from V and 3 bases from J, the gap between germline ends came to 10 bases.

This chain connects TRBV27 to TRBJ1-1; D may be TRBD1 (5 bases). CDR1 is MNHEY and CDR2 is SMNVEV in the germline V gene (reference sequence). V was pared by 3 bases and J by 4 bases, with 12 bases between. The CDR3 contains 14 residues. The CDR3 coding sequence is TGTGCCAGCAGTTTCCGTTCCGGGGGCACTGAAGCTTTCTTT. Protein: CASSFRSGGTEAFF.

The V and J genes are TRBV28 and TRBJ2-7, with D perhaps matching TRBD2 (6 bases). V was pared by 2 bases and J by 2 bases, with 13 bases between. Germline CDR1 MDHEN, CDR2 SYDVKM. The CDR3 loop spans 15 amino acids. CDR3 nucleotide sequence: TGTGCCAGCAGTTTAGCGGGAAAAGGGGCCTACGAGCAGTACTTC. It translates to CASSLAGKGAYEQYF.

The chain joins TRBV7-9 to TRBJ1-5; 7 positions match TRBD1. Germline V gene lookup returns CDR1 SEHNR and CDR2 FQNEAQ (reference sequence). This CDR3 contains 15 residues. Trimming removed 5 bases from V and 1 base from J; junction bases left unmatched: 5. The CDR3 protein is CASSTGQESNQPQHF. The DNA of the CDR3 is TGTGCCAGCAGCACCGGACAGGAAAGCAATCAGCCCCAGCATTTT.

This clone was detected only a few times. This chain links TRBV7-9 with TRBJ1-5; 11 nucleotides align to TRBD1. J lost 6 bases, V lost 10 bases, and 8 bases had no gene match. The CDR3 is 14 amino acids. Germline V gives CDR1 SEHNR, CDR2 FQNEAQ (reference sequence). The CDR3 protein is CATGRTGGFQPQHF. The DNA for the CDR3 is TGTGCCACCGGTAGGACAGGGGGCTTTCAGCCCCAGCATTTT.

The rearrangement joins TRBV7-6 to TRBJ2-5; 8 nucleotides align to TRBD1. In germline, CDR1 is SGHVS, CDR2 FNYEAQ. Losses at the gene ends were 4 bases for V and 3 bases for J; bases not matched to a gene: 4. This CDR3 spans 14 amino acids. The CDR3 DNA sequence: TGTGCCAGCAGCTATCAACAGGGGGAAGAGACCCAGTACTTC. It encodes CASSYQQGEETQYF.

This chain joins TRBV27 and TRBJ2-7, with D maybe TRBD2 (5 bases). Germline V lookup: CDR1 MNHEY, CDR2 SMNVEV (reference sequence). Trimming shortened V by 2 bases and J by 2 bases, and 7 bases separated the two germline ends. CDR3 length: 13 residues. The CDR3 DNA is TGTGCCAGCAGTTTAACGGGGACCTACGAGCAGTACTTC. It yields the protein CASSLTGTYEQYF.

The chain employs TRBV30 and TRBJ2-3; TRBD2 matches 9 bases. Germline V gene sequence: CDR1 GTSNPN, CDR2 SVGIG (reference sequence). The CDR3 has 14 amino acids. V shed 4 bases and J 5 bases; nucleotides not matched to a gene: 7. The CDR3, as DNA: TGTGCCTGGAACAGCGGGAGGTCAGGAGATACGCAGTATTTT. Its protein is CAWNSGRSGDTQYF. Full variable domain (remainder filled in from reference TRBV30 and TRBJ2-3): SQTIHQWPATLVQPVGSPLSLECTVEGTSNPNLYWYRQAAGRGLQLLFYSVGIGQISSEVPQNLSASRPQDRQFILSSKKLLLSDSGFYLCAWNSGRSGDTQYFGPGTRLTVL.

This chain links TRBV6-5 with TRBJ2-7, with 8 nucleotides matching TRBD2. The CDR3 has 13 amino acids. Germline trimming cut 3 bases from V and 7 bases from J; bases unmatched to any gene: 5. Germline lookup yields CDR1 MNHEY and CDR2 SVGAGI. The CDR3 DNA sequence: TGTGCCAGCAGTTATAAGCGGGAGTGGGAGCAGTACTTC. Encoded protein: CASSYKREWEQYF.

The rearrangement links TRBV7-6 to TRBJ1-2; TRBD1 might be the D (5 bases). This CDR3 region has 15 residues. Germline-derived CDR1 and CDR2 are SGHVS and FNYEAQ. Between the trimmed V and J ends, which lost 5 bases and 8 bases, there was a span of 21 bases. This CDR3 reads CASSQGSWGEEGYTF. DNA for the CDR3: TGTGCCAGCAGCCAAGGGTCTTGGGGCGAAGAAGGCTACACCTTC.

V gene TRBV6-5 combines with J gene TRBJ1-1; the D is unclear. This CDR3 spans 14 amino acids. V lost 6 bases, J lost 2 bases, and 13 bases lay in between. CDR1 is MNHEY and CDR2 is SVGAGI in the germline V gene. The CDR3 nucleotides read TGTGCCAGCAGCCTACAGTCGACAAACACTGAAGCTTTCTTT. It specifies CASSLQSTNTEAFF.

The chain links TRBV7-9 to TRBJ1-4, with TRBD1 matching over 7 bases. With V trimmed by 5 bases and J by 7 bases, 13 bases remained unmatched. The CDR3 has 16 residues. Germline V gene data show CDR1 as SEHNR and CDR2 as FQNEAQ (reference sequence). CDR3 sequence: CASSSRQGLSGEKLFF. The CDR3 DNA reads as TGTGCCAGCAGCAGCCGACAGGGCCTTTCGGGTGAAAAACTGTTTTTT.

In this sample, this clone turned up once. The J gene is TRBJ2-2, the V gene TRBV7-2, with 8 bases aligning to TRBD2. This CDR3 has 16 amino acids. With V trimmed by 3 bases and J by 6 bases, 9 bases remained unmatched. Germline V gene sequence: CDR1 SGHTA, CDR2 FQGNSA. As DNA, the CDR3 is TGTGCCAGCAGCTTTTACTTAGCGGGGAGGGCCGGGGAGCTGTTTTTT. Translating gives CASSFYLAGRAGELFF.

The chain recombines TRBV3-1 (or the pseudogene TRBV3-2) with TRBJ2-3, with D unresolved. This CDR3 contains 16 residues. V shed 4 bases and J shed 2 bases, with 16 bases lying between them. Per the germline V gene, CDR1 is LGHDT and CDR2 is YNNKEL (reference sequence). The CDR3 protein is CASSPDQGVITDTQYF. The CDR3 region has the DNA TGTGCCAGCAGCCCCGACCAAGGAGTGATCACAGATACGCAGTATTTT.

The rearrangement uses TRBV11-2 and TRBJ1-1, with D possibly matching TRBD1 (5 bases). Trimming pared 9 bases from V and 6 bases from J, leaving 17 bases between. This CDR3 is 13 amino acids long. Germline CDR1 and CDR2: SGHAT and FQNNGV. The CDR3 DNA sequence: TGTGCCAGTGCCCAGGGCCCGTCTGCTGAAGCTTTCTTT. Its protein is CASAQGPSAEAFF.

The rearrangement links TRBV13 to TRBJ1-2, with TRBD1 identical over 7 bases. The CDR3 extends over 12 amino acids. Germline CDR1 PRHDT, CDR2 FYEKMQ (reference sequence). The junction had 4 bases not matched to a gene; V was cut back by 4 bases and J by 8 bases. The chain's CDR3 is CASSSDREGYTF. DNA of the CDR3: TGTGCCAGCAGCTCAGACAGGGAAGGCTACACCTTC.

CDR3 residues: CASRTGGAEGYTF. The DNA of the CDR3 is TGTGCCAGCAGGACAGGGGGCGCGGAGGGCTACACCTTC. The V and J genes are TRBV5-4 and TRBJ1-2; TRBD1 aligns across 10 bases. Germline V lookup: CDR1 SGHNT, CDR2 YYREEE (reference sequence). The CDR3 spans 13 residues. Trimming at V came to 5 bases and at J to 8 bases, leaving 6 bases not matched to a gene.

The chain is built from TRBV2 and TRBJ1-1; 7 positions match TRBD1. Germline CDR1 SNHLY, CDR2 FYNNEI. This CDR3 comprises 14 residues. V was clipped by 6 bases and J by 3 bases; unmatched bases: 7. The CDR3 here is CASSRQGEDTEAFF. The CDR3 region has the DNA TGTGCCAGCAGCCGACAGGGCGAAGACACTGAAGCTTTCTTT.

The table lists this clone with a count of one. The chain has TRBV28 and TRBJ2-3; 8 bases match TRBD1. The CDR3 is 16 residues long. Germline CDR1 and CDR2: MDHEN and SYDVKM. The V segment lost 5 bases and the J segment 0 bases; nucleotides outside the gene matches: 7. The CDR3: CASSTHRDRSTDTQYF. The CDR3, as DNA: TGTGCCAGCAGTACCCACCGGGACAGGAGCACAGATACGCAGTATTTT.

This chain connects TRBV5-1 to TRBJ1-1, with D unresolved. This CDR3 spans 13 amino acids. V was cut by 4 bases and J by 2 bases, with 9 bases left in between. Germline CDR1 reads SGHRS; CDR2 reads YFSETQ. The CDR3 region is CASSMGENTEAFF. The CDR3 coding sequence is TGCGCCAGCAGCATGGGAGAAAACACTGAAGCTTTCTTT.